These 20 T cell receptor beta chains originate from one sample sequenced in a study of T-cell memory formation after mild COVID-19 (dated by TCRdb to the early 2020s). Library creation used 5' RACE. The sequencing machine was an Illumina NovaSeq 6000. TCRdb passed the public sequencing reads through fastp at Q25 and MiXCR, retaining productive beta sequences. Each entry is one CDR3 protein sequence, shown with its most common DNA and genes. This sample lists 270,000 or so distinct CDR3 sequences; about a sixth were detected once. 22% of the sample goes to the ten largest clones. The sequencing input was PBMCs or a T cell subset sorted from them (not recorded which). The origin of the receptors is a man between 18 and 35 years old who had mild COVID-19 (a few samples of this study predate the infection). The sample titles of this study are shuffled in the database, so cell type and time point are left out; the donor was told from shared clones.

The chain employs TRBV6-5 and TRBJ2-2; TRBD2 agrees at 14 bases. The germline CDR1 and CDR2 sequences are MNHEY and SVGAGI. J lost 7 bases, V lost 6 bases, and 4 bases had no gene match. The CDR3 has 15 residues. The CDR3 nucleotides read TGTGCCAGCAGGTCCGGACTAGCGGGGGGCGGGGAGCTGTTTTTT. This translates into CASRSGLAGGGELFF.

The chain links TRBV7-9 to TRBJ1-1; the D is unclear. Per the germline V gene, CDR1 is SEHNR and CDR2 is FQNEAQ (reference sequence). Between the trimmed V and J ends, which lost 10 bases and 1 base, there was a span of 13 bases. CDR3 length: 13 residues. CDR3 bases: TGTGCCAACTCCACCCGCCAGAACACTGAAGCTTTCTTT. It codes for CANSTRQNTEAFF.

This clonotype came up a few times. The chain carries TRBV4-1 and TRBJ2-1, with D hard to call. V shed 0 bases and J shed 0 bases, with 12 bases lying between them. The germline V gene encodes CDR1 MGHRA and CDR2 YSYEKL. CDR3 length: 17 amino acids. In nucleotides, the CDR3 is TGCGCCAGCAGCCAAGAACCGAGACCCGGCTCCTACAATGAGCAGTTCTTC. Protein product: CASSQEPRPGSYNEQFF.

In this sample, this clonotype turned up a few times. DNA of the CDR3: TGTGCCAGCAAGGATTATGGCTACACCTTC. It yields the protein CASKDYGYTF. The gene calls are TRBV2 and TRBJ1-2; D gene ambiguous. The CDR3 length is 10 residues. The V and J ends lost 7 bases and 5 bases respectively, with 5 bases between them. CDR1 is SNHLY, CDR2 FYNNEI, per germline.

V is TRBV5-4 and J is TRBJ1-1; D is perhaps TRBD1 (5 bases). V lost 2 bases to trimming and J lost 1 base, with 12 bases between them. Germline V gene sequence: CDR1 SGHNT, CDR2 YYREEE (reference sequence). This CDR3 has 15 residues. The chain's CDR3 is CASSFGGHRNTEAFF. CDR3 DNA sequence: TGTGCCAGCAGCTTTGGAGGACACCGGAACACTGAAGCTTTCTTT.

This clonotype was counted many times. CDR3 in amino acids: CASSSAEETQYF. The CDR3 DNA sequence: TGTGCCAGCAGCTCAGCGGAAGAGACCCAGTACTTC. The V gene is TRBV6-2 or TRBV6-3, the J gene TRBJ2-5; TRBD2 might be the D (5 bases). Germline loops: CDR1 MNHEY, CDR2 SVGEGT. The CDR3 extends over 12 amino acids. The V gene lost 6 bases and the J gene lost 3 bases, with 8 bases spanning the gap.

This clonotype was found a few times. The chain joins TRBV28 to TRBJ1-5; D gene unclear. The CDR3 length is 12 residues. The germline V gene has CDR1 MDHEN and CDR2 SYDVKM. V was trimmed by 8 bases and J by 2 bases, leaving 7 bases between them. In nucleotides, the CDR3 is TGTGCCAGCCGCTGGGGCAATCAGCCCCAGCATTTT. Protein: CASRWGNQPQHF.

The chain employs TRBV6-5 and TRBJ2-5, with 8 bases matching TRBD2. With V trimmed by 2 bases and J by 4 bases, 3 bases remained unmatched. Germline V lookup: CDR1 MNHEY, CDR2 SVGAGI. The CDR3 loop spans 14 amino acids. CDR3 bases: TGTGCCAGCAGTTACCAGCGGGGGCCAGAGACCCAGTACTTC. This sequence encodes CASSYQRGPETQYF.

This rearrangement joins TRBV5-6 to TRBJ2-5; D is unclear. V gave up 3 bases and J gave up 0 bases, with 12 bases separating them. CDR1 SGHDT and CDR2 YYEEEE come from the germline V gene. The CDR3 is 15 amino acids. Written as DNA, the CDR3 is TGTGCCAGCAGCTCCCGTCGCAGATACCAAGAGACCCAGTACTTC. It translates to CASSSRRRYQETQYF. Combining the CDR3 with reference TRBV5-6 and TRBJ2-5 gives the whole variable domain DAGVTQSPTHLIKTRGQQVTLRCSPKSGHDTVSWYQQALGQGPQFIFQYYEEEERQRGNFPDRFSGHQFPNYSSELNVNALLLGDSALYLCASSSRRRYQETQYFGPGTRLLVL.

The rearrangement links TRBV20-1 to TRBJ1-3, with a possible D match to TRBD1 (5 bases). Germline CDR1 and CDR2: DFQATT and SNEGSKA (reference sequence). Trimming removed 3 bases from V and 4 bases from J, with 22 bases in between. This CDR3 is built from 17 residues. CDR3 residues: CSARGPGTSSRGNTIYF. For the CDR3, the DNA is TGCAGTGCTAGGGGTCCAGGGACTTCATCTCGCGGAAACACCATATATTTT.

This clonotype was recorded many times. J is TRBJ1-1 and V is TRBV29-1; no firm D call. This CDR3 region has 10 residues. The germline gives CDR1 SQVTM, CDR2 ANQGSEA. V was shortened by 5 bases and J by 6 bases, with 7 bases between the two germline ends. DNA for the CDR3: TGCAGCGTTAGGGAAGCTGAAGCTTTCTTT. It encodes CSVREAEAFF. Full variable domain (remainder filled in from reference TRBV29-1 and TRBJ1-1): SAVISQKPSRDICQRGTSLTIQCQVDSQVTMMFWYRQQPGQSLTLIATANQGSEATYESGFVIDKFPISRPNLTFSTLTVSNMSPEDSSIYLCSVREAEAFFGQGTRLTVV.

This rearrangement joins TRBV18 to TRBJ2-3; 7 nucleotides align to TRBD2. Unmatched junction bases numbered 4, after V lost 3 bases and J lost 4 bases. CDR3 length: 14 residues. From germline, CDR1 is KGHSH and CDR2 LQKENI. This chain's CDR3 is CASSPDGLADTQYF. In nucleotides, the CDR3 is TGTGCCAGCTCACCCGACGGACTAGCAGATACGCAGTATTTT.

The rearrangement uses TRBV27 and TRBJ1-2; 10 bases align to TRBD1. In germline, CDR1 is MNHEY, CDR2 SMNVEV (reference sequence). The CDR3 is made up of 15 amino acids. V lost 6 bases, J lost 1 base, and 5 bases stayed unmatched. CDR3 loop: CASRARTGGNYGYTF. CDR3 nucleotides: TGTGCCAGCAGGGCACGGACAGGGGGTAACTATGGCTACACCTTC.

The CDR3 spells CASTGGLTSRSSYNEQFF. Here the CDR3 DNA reads TGTGCCAGCACAGGGGGCCTTACATCGCGGAGCTCCTACAATGAGCAGTTCTTC. This rearrangement joins TRBV2 to TRBJ2-1, with TRBD1 identical over 8 bases. The length of the CDR3 is 18 residues. The germline CDR1 and CDR2 sequences are SNHLY and FYNNEI. Trimming removed 7 bases from V and 0 bases from J; junction bases left unmatched: 14.

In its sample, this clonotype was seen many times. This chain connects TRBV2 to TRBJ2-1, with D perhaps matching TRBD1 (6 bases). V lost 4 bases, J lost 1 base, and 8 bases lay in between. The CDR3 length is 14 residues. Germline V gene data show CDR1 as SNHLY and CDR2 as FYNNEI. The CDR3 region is CASSVRGSYNEQFF. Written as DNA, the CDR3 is TGTGCCAGCAGTGTCAGGGGATCCTACAATGAGCAGTTCTTC. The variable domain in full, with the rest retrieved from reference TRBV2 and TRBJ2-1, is EPEVTQTPSHQVTQMGQEVILRCVPISNHLYFYWYRQILGQKVEFLVSFYNNEISEKSEIFDDQFSVERPDGSNFTLKIRSTKLEDSAMYFCASSVRGSYNEQFFGPGTRLTVL.

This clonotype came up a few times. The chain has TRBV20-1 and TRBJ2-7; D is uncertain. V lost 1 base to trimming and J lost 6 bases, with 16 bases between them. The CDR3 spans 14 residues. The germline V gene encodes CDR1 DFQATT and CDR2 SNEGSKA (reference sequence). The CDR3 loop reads CSARGGAGGTEQYF. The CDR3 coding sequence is TGCAGTGCTAGAGGAGGCGCAGGTGGCACCGAGCAGTACTTC.

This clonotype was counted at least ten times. The CDR3 is CASEMPGTGELFF. The CDR3 DNA is TGCGCCAGTGAGATGCCCGGGACCGGGGAGCTGTTTTTT. The chain carries TRBV10-1 and TRBJ2-2; D remains ambiguous. Per germline, CDR1 WNHNN and CDR2 SYGVQD (reference sequence). The germline V and J ends were trimmed by 9 bases and 5 bases, with 13 bases remaining between them. The CDR3 has 13 residues.

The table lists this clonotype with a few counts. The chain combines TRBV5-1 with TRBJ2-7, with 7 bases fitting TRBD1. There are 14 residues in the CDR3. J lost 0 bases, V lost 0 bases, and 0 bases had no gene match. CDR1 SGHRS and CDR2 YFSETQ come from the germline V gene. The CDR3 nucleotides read TGCGCCAGCAGCTTGGGGGACAGCTCCTACGAGCAGTACTTC. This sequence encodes CASSLGDSSYEQYF.

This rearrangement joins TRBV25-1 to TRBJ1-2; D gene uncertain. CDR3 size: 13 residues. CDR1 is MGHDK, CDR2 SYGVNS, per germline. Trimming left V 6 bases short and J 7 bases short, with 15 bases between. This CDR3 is CASSEPQWGGYTF. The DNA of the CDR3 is TGTGCCAGCAGCGAACCCCAATGGGGTGGCTACACCTTC.

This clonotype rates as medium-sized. CDR3 in amino acids: CASSLPPTANTEAFF. CDR3 nucleotides: TGTGCCAGCAGCCTACCCCCGACAGCGAACACTGAAGCTTTCTTT. The chain links TRBV7-6 to TRBJ1-1, with TRBD1 as a possible D gene (5 bases). Germline V gene data show CDR1 as SGHVS and CDR2 as FNYEAQ. This CDR3 spans 15 amino acids. With 5 bases removed from V and 1 base from J, the gap between germline ends came to 14 bases.